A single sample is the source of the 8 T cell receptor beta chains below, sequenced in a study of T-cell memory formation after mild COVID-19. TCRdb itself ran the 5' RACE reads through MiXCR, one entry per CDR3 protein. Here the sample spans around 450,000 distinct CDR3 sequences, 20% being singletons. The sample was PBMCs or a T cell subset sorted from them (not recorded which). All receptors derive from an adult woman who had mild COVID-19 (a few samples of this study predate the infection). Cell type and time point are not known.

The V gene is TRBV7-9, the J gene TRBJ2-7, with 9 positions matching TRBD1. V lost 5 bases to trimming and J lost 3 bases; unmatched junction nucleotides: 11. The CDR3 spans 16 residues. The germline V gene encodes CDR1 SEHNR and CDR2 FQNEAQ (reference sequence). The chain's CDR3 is CASSPTPGTGYYEQYF. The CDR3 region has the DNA TGTGCCAGCAGCCCCACCCCAGGGACAGGGTACTACGAGCAGTACTTC. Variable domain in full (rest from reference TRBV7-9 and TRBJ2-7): DTGVSQNPRHKITKRGQNVTFRCDPISEHNRLYWYRQTLGQGPEFLTYFQNEAQLEKSRLLSDRFSAERPKGSFSTLEIQRTEQGDSAMYLCASSPTPGTGYYEQYFGPGTRLTVT.

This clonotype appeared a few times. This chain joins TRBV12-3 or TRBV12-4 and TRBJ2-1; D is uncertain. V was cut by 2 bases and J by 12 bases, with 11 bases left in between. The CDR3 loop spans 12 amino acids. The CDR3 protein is CASSLKGLGQFF. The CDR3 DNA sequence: TGTGCCAGCAGTTTAAAGGGTTTAGGGCAGTTCTTC.

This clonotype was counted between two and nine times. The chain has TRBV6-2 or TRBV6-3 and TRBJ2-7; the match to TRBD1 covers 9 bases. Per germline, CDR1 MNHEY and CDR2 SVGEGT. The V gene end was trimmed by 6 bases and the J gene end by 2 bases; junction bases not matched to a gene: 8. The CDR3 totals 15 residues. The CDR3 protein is CASSLTGGVPYEQYF. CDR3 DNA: TGTGCCAGCAGCCTCACAGGGGGCGTCCCCTACGAGCAGTACTTC.

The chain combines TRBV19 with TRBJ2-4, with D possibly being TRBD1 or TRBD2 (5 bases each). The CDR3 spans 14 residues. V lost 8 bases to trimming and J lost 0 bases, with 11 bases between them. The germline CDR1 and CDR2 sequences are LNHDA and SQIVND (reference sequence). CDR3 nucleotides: TGTGCCAGTCGGGGCCTCCTAGCCAAAAACATTCAGTACTTC. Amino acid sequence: CASRGLLAKNIQYF.

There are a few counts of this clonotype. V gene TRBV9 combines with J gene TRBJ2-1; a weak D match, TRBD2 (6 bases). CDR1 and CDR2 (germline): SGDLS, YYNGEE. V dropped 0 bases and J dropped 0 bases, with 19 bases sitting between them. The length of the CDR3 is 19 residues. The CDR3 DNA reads TGTGCCAGCAGCGTAGGGGCGGGGCAGGGATGGAACTCCTACAATGAGCAGTTCTTC. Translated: CASSVGAGQGWNSYNEQFF. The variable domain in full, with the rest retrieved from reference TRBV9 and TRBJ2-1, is DSGVTQTPKHLITATGQRVTLRCSPRSGDLSVYWYQQSLDQGLQFLIQYYNGEERAKGNILERFSAQQFPDLHSELNLSSLELGDSALYFCASSVGAGQGWNSYNEQFFGPGTRLTVL.

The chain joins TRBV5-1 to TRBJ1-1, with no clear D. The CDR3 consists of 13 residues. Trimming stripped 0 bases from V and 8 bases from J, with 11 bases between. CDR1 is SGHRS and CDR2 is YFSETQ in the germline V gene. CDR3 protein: CASSLEGRLEAFF. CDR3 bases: TGCGCCAGCAGCTTGGAGGGTCGCCTGGAAGCTTTCTTT.

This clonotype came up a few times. The CDR3 loop reads CASSLRPATFTTEAFF. The CDR3 region has the DNA TGTGCCAGCAGCTTGAGGCCAGCTACCTTTACCACTGAAGCTTTCTTT. The chain recombines TRBV5-6 with TRBJ1-1; D call uncertain. Deletions cut 1 base from V and 4 bases from J, with 17 bases between. This CDR3 region has 16 residues. Germline V gene sequence: CDR1 SGHDT, CDR2 YYEEEE.

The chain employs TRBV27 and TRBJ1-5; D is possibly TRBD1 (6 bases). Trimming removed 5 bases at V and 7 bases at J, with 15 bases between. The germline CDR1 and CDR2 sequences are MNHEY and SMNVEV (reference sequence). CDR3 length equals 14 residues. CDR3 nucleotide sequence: TGTGCCAGCAGTCACCCGTTCGGGGGCCAGCCCCAGCATTTT. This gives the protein CASSHPFGGQPQHF.